This record concerns one TCR beta chain sequence. Its antigen is unknown. No much larger clone is present one base from it, and per-base qualities are unavailable. CDR1 and CDR2 were assigned from the germline V gene as MDHEN and SYDVKM. The CDR3 contains 15 residues, cysteine and phenylalanine counted. Just CDR3 DNA is preserved here, 45 bases in frame from base 1. The V end gives up 5 bases and the J end 2 bases, leaving 9 bases in the junction not matched to a gene. The data derive from a study of shared clonotypes between healthy human individuals (dated by TCRdb to the early 2020s). Some background on the complete study: A couple of women and a few men aged 18 to 49 years were included in the cohort. Leukapheresis yielded between about 0.85 and 10 billion PBMCs per donor. To estimate repertoire size and how much clonotypes are shared between individuals, the study performed deep sequencing of blood TCR repertoires from about five healthy adults. Different laboratories and diverse techniques were used to prepare libraries and sequence TCR repertoires, to increase sequencing depth and limit assay-specific biases. Findings and caveats that apply to the study as a whole: The genetic and exposure-history diversity represented was limited by the small number of donors. Pairwise subsampling indicated that sequencing depth was expected to affect the degree of clonotype sharing among donors. Sampling was restricted to blood, and TCR repertoires in tissues likely differ from the TCR repertoires found in blood.

TCR CDR3 regions were amplified from genomic DNA by multiplex PCR using the deep immunoSEQ assay. Genomic DNA extracted from each cell subset was distributed evenly over all wells of several immunoSEQ 96-well plates, and each plate served as one replicate. For unsorted PBMC, each replicate PCR was loaded with 300 ng genomic DNA, equivalent to tens of thousands of T cell genomes. Genomic DNA from unsorted PBMC was sequenced over ten immunoSEQ deep assay plates. The purified libraries were quantified using a Qubit 3.0 fluorometer, sized with a Bioanalyzer 2100, and then quantified again using the KAPA Library Quantification kit. Every immunoSEQ 96-well plate was sequenced on a separate single-read 150-cycle Illumina NextSeq 550 flow cell. For the original study's pipeline: Because the immunoSEQ output held only junctional sequences and lacked quality scores, the filtering could not match the filtering applied to full-length reads. To assign V/J genes and CDR3, sequences were annotated using PyIR, a Python wrapper for IgBLAST v1.9, with IMGT germline references. Reads were filtered out if the reads had weak V/J assignments (E-value above 1e-6), no CDR3, stop codons, out-of-frame junctions, or ambiguous translated residues. V3J clonotypes were defined as sequences sharing the same inferred V gene, J gene, and CDR3 amino acid sequence. To compute the percentage overlap between repertoires, the number of shared unique clonotypes was divided by the size of the smaller repertoire. Repertoire richness was assessed with RTK rarefaction, the Chao1 estimator, and Recon v2.1 estimates of unobserved clonotypes. The table was pulled from immuneACCESS by TCRdb, which kept in-frame rearrangements only. Such tables lose some clones; where checked, under half of the loss comes from unresolved V genes, and the rest has no known cause. V, J and clone size were drawn from that table, and D and trimming were deduced from the DNA. Recorded for this sample are about 480,000 clones; 79% of them occurred a single time. The ten largest clones capture about an eighth of the sample.

Healthy HIV-negative adults with no recently reported acute infections or vaccinations were included as donors. Only Caucasian adults living in Nashville, Tennessee, USA were represented among the donors. For unsorted samples, 84 million or so PBMCs were counted, and genomic DNA was extracted using the QIAamp DNA Blood Mini kit. After blood collection by leukapheresis, PBMCs were isolated using Ficoll-Histopaque density gradient centrifugation and then cryopreserved in the vapor phase of liquid nitrogen. The specimen sequenced was PBMCs. The chain joins TRBV28 to TRBJ2-7, and TRBD2 matches 7 of the central bases. The receptor comes from a middle-aged woman in good health. Some clones in this sample may be carry-over from other donors' samples. CDR3 region: CASSGDYRTTYEQYF. The bases are TGTGCCAGCAGTGGGGACTATCGAACCACCTACGAGCAGTACTTC.